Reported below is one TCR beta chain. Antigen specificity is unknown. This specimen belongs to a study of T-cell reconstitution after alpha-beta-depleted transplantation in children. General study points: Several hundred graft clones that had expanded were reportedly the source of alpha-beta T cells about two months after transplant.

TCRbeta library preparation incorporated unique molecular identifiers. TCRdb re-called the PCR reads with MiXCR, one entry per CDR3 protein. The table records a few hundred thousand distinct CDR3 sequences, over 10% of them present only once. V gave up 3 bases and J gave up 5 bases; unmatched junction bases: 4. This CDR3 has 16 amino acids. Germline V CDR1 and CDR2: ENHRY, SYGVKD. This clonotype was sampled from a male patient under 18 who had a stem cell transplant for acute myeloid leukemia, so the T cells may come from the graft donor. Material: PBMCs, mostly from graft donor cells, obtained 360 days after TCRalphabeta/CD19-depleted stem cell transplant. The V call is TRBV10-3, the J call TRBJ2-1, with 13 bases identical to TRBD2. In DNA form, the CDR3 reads TGTGCCATCAGTGACCCGGGACTAGCGGGGAACAATGAGCAGTTCTTC. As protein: CAISDPGLAGNNEQFF.